This paragraph reports one TCR beta chain. Its target is unknown. All available leukocytes, rather than a set cell count, yielded the blood DNA. Trimming left V 2 bases short and J 1 base short, with 13 bases between. CDR3 length: 15 amino acids. The germline gives CDR1 SGHDT, CDR2 YYEEEE. This sample stems from a study of human thymus T cells. Study results and caveats: Across thymic and blood repertoires, the usage of V and J genes appeared to be biased.

Assay used: immunoSEQ multiplex PCR; TCRdb lists only in-frame clones, some missing. The sample comprises just over 45,000 clones, approximately 95% of which are singletons, and about 0.16% rests with the top ten. The J gene is TRBJ2-7, the V gene TRBV5-6; D ambiguous. This clonotype originated in a girl under three years old with a congenital heart defect but otherwise immunologically healthy. Specimen: blood. The CDR3 DNA follows: TGTGCCAGCAGCTTTAGACCATACGAATCCTACGAGCAGTACTTC. Translating gives CASSFRPYESYEQYF.